Listed below are T cell receptor beta chains from one sample, sequenced in a study of cytomegalovirus exposure and HLA in healthy donors. Profiled with immunoSEQ multiplex PCR; TCRdb holds only in-frame clones, not every one. The table records about 150,000 clones, around three quarters of them present only once. The specimen was PBMCs. The source of these receptors is a male donor in good health and CMV-seronegative. CDR3s include the opening cysteine and the closing phenylalanine or tryptophan. D genes are given only for firm matches. Where a row states a size, it is once, few, many or the class of an expanded clone; other rows omit it.

j_call v_call clone_size cdr3_length d_call cdr3_nt cdr3_aa
TRBJ2-7 TRBV28 . 14 TRBD2 TGTGCCAGCAGCCAGCGGGGGGAGGCCTACGAGCAGTACTTC CASSQRGEAYEQYF
TRBJ2-7 TRBV2 . 14 . TGTGCCAGCAGTGAATCAGGGTTAGCAGTCGAGCAGTACTTC CASSESGLAVEQYF
TRBJ1-6 TRBV4-2 . 16 . TGTGCCAGCAGCCAAGAAGGGGGATCCTATAATTCACCCCTCCACTTT CASSQEGGSYNSPLHF
TRBJ1-5 TRBV28 once 15 TRBD1 TGTGCCAGCTGGAACGACAGGGTCGGTGGTCAGCCCCAGCATTTT CASWNDRVGGQPQHF
TRBJ2-5 TRBV29-1 few 12 TRBD2 TGCAGCGCGCTAGCGGGAGGTGAGACCCAGTACTTC CSALAGGETQYF
TRBJ2-7 TRBV5-6 . 15 TRBD1 TGTGCCAGCAGCTTGGTCGCGACAGGGGGCCACGAGCAGTACTTC CASSLVATGGHEQYF
TRBJ2-1 TRBV7-9 . 17 . TGTGCCAGCAGCTTAGGAACTCGGTCGGGAGATATAAATGAGCAGTTCTTC CASSLGTRSGDINEQFF
TRBJ2-7 TRBV28 . 14 TRBD2 TGTGCCAGCACTAGGGGACTAGCGGTCTACGAGCAGTACTTC CASTRGLAVYEQYF
TRBJ2-7 TRBV28 few 15 . TGTGCCAGCAGTTTATATCTAAGGGGGTCCTACGAGCAGTACTTC CASSLYLRGSYEQYF
TRBJ2-3 TRBV2 . 15 . TGTGCCAGCAGTGAGGAGCCTGACTCGTCAGATACGCAGTATTTT CASSEEPDSSDTQYF
TRBJ2-2 TRBV27 . 18 TRBD1 TGTGCCAGCAGTTTAGGTCTACCCGGGACAGGGAACACCGGGGAGCTGTTTTTT CASSLGLPGTGNTGELFF
TRBJ1-5 TRBV28 . 12 . TGTGCCAGCAGGCCTGGAGGTCAGCCCCAGCATTTT CASRPGGQPQHF
TRBJ1-3 TRBV2 . 14 TRBD1 TGTGCCAGCAGACAGGGGGCTAATATAAACACCATATATTTT CASRQGANINTIYF
TRBJ1-6 TRBV6-5 . 15 . TGTGCCAGCAGTTACGTGACAGGCCTTGATTCACCCCTCCACTTT CASSYVTGLDSPLHF
TRBJ2-1 TRBV7-7 . 16 TRBD2 TGTGCTAGCAGCCGGATTAGCGGGGGGGCCGGTGGTGAGCAGTTCTTC CASSRISGGAGGEQFF
TRBJ2-7 TRBV4-1 . 14 TRBD1 TGCGCCAGCAGCCCTAGGACAGGGGTCCACGAGCAGTACTTC CASSPRTGVHEQYF
TRBJ2-7 TRBV18 . 15 . TGTGCCAGCTCGAACCAGGGGGCGGGAGTAAACGAGCAGTACTTC CASSNQGAGVNEQYF
TRBJ2-7 TRBV27 . 13 . TGTGCCAGCAGTTTAAGGGTCCGGGGCGAGCAGTACTTC CASSLRVRGEQYF
TRBJ2-1 TRBV25-1 . 12 . TGTGCCAGCAGTGAATCTAGCTATGAGCAGTTCTTC CASSESSYEQFF
TRBJ2-1 TRBV4-1 . 16 TRBD1 TGCGCCAGCAGCCAAGGGCGGACAGGGGGCTACAATGAGCAGTTCTTC CASSQGRTGGYNEQFF
TRBJ2-7 TRBV9 few 16 TRBD2 TGTGCCAGCAGCAAAGGGGTCGAACTAGCGGTCTACGAGCAGTACTTC CASSKGVELAVYEQYF
TRBJ1-5 TRBV15 . 16 . TGTGCCACCAGCAGAGATATGAGACAGGTGGGTCAGCCCCAGCATTTT CATSRDMRQVGQPQHF
TRBJ2-3 TRBV6-4 . 14 TRBD2 TGTGCCAGCAGTGGTGGCGGGGGTGGAGATACGCAGTATTTT CASSGGGGGDTQYF
TRBJ2-5 TRBV4-1 . 13 . TGCGCCAGCAGCCGCGGACTTTTGGAGACCCAGTACTTC CASSRGLLETQYF
TRBJ1-2 TRBV16 . 14 TRBD1 TGTGCCAGCAGCCAAAGGGGGACAGTCTATGGCTACACCTTC CASSQRGTVYGYTF
TRBJ1-5 TRBV5-1 . 13 . TGCGCCAGCAGTCAGAATAGCAATCAGCCCCAGCATTTT CASSQNSNQPQHF
TRBJ1-1 TRBV6-5 . 15 . TGTGCCAGCAGTTACTCCGGACAGATAAACACTGAAGCTTTCTTT CASSYSGQINTEAFF
TRBJ1-5 TRBV27 . 15 . TGTGCCAGCAGTTTCCGCAGTTTTAGCAATCAGCCCCAGCATTTT CASSFRSFSNQPQHF
TRBJ2-3 TRBV28 . 13 . TGTGCCAGCAGGCTACAGGGAGCAGATACGCAGTATTTT CASRLQGADTQYF
TRBJ2-7 TRBV29-1 . 10 . TGCAGCGTTGTGAGCTACGAGCAGTACTTC CSVVSYEQYF
TRBJ2-7 TRBV28 . 14 . TGTGCCAGCAGTCTCGGACTACCCTCGGGGGAGCAGTACTTC CASSLGLPSGEQYF
TRBJ1-5 TRBV19 . 15 TRBD1 TGTGCCAGTAGTCCCCGGACAGGGGGAAATCAGCCCCAGCATTTT CASSPRTGGNQPQHF
TRBJ1-6 TRBV27 . 14 . TGTGCCAGCAGTTTAGGGGGGGGTTATTCACCCCTCCACTTT CASSLGGGYSPLHF
TRBJ1-1 TRBV5-1 . 12 . TGCGCCAGCAGCTGGTCGGGCACTGAAGCTTTCTTT CASSWSGTEAFF
TRBJ1-1 TRBV5-1 . 14 . TGCGCCAGCACCGATCTGTCGGGGAACACTGAAGCTTTCTTT CASTDLSGNTEAFF
TRBJ1-3 TRBV30 . 16 . TGTGCCTGGAGTGAACGGGGATTCTCCCCTGGAAACACCATATATTTT CAWSERGFSPGNTIYF
TRBJ2-3 TRBV14 few 16 TRBD1 TGTGCCAGCAGCCGAAGGACAGGGACAAGCACAGATACGCAGTATTTT CASSRRTGTSTDTQYF
TRBJ2-7 TRBV11-2 . 18 TRBD2 TGTGCCAGCAGGGGCATCTTCGGGGGTAGCGGGAGCTCCTACGAGCAGTACTTC CASRGIFGGSGSSYEQYF
TRBJ2-5 TRBV9 . 15 . TGTGCCAGCAGCCCGACTCCACAACAACAAGAGACCCAGTACTTC CASSPTPQQQETQYF
TRBJ2-7 TRBV19 . 18 TRBD2 TGTGCCAGTAGTACACTCCTAGCGGGGGAAGATGGATCCTACGAGCAGTACTTC CASSTLLAGEDGSYEQYF
TRBJ2-7 TRBV28 . 13 . TGTGCCAGCAGTTTCTCCGGTTCGGGGGAGCAGTACTTC CASSFSGSGEQYF
TRBJ1-3 TRBV7-8 few 15 . TGTGCCAGCAGCTTAGTAGGCAGAGGTGGAAACACCATATATTTT CASSLVGRGGNTIYF
TRBJ1-6 TRBV2 . 14 . TGTGCCAGCAGGGGGCCCCGGGATAATTCACCCCTCCACTTT CASRGPRDNSPLHF
TRBJ2-7 TRBV9 few 16 TRBD1 TGTGCCAGCAGCGTAGGTGAGGGGGCGGATTCCTACGAGCAGTACTTC CASSVGEGADSYEQYF
TRBJ1-5 TRBV7-7 . 16 . TGTGCTAGCAGCTTAGTAAGCCCTCCAACCAATCAGCCCCAGCATTTT CASSLVSPPTNQPQHF
TRBJ1-5 TRBV19 . 12 . TGTGCCAGTAAGCCGCGCAATCAGCCCCAGCATTTT CASKPRNQPQHF
TRBJ2-1 TRBV11-3 . 15 TRBD2 TGTGCCAGCAGCATCGGACTAGCGGGGCTCAATGAGCAGTTCTTC CASSIGLAGLNEQFF
TRBJ2-5 TRBV4-1 . 19 TRBD1 TGCGCCAGCAGCCAAGAGGCCGGCTACAGGGGGCTCGGCGTGGAGACCCAGTACTTC CASSQEAGYRGLGVETQYF
TRBJ2-2 TRBV18 . 14 . TGTGCCAGCTCACCACCCGGGGGAAGCGGGGAGCTGTTTTTT CASSPPGGSGELFF
TRBJ1-3 TRBV28 once 15 . TGTGCCAGCAGTTTAAATCCAGGGAATGGAAACACCATATATTTT CASSLNPGNGNTIYF
TRBJ2-3 TRBV10-3 . 14 TRBD1 TGTGCCATCAGGCCGGGACAGGGCACAGATACGCAGTATTTT CAIRPGQGTDTQYF
TRBJ2-1 TRBV4-3 . 13 . TGCGCCAGCAGCCAGAGTAGCGGATATGAGCAGTTCTTC CASSQSSGYEQFF
TRBJ2-7 TRBV7-2 . 16 TRBD2 TGTGCCAGCAGCCGACCCCAGCGGGAGGGAACCTACGAGCAGTACTTC CASSRPQREGTYEQYF
TRBJ2-3 TRBV11-3 . 14 TRBD1 TGTGCCAGCAGCACAGGGGTGGGTACAGATACGCAGTATTTT CASSTGVGTDTQYF
TRBJ2-2 TRBV11-2 . 13 . TGTGCCAGCAGCTTAGGTAGTCCCGGGGAGCTGTTTTTT CASSLGSPGELFF
TRBJ2-3 TRBV7-2 once 14 . TGTGCCAGCAGCGGGGGCGGGTTGGTAGATACGCAGTATTTT CASSGGGLVDTQYF